The 13 T cell receptor beta chains below all came from one sample that was sequenced in a study of control samples from healthy donors and cancer patients. This table comes from immunoSEQ multiplex PCR, and its TCRdb copy is limited to in-frame clones, with some not included. The sample holds around 190,000 clones, almost 90% seen once. Sequencing input: blood. These receptors all stem from a woman aged 50 to 65 in good health.

This clone has just one count. CDR3 in DNA: TGTGCCAGCAGCCAGGGTAGCGGGAGGATTAGCTACGAGCAGTACTTC. Amino acids: CASSQGSGRISYEQYF. The chain links TRBV3-1 (or the pseudogene TRBV3-2) to TRBJ2-7, with 10 bases that match TRBD2. Germline V CDR1 and CDR2: LGHDT, YNNKEL (reference sequence). This CDR3 has 16 residues. With V trimmed by 3 bases and J by 3 bases, 8 bases remained unmatched.

This rearrangement joins TRBV11-2 to TRBJ2-2; D may correspond to TRBD1 or TRBD2 (6 bases each). This CDR3 comprises 16 residues. V lost 0 bases and J lost 4, with 12 bases in between. Germline V gives CDR1 SGHAT, CDR2 FQNNGV. As DNA, the CDR3 is TGTGCCAGCAGCTTAGAGTGGGGGGCCTCCACCGGGGAGCTGTTTTTT. It encodes CASSLEWGASTGELFF.

V is TRBV4-2 and J is TRBJ2-2; TRBD2 is a possible D gene (6 bases). Trimming took off 4 bases at V and 4 bases at J, with 16 bases between the two ends. There are 16 residues in the CDR3. Germline lookup yields CDR1 LGHNA and CDR2 YNFKEQ. For the CDR3, the DNA is TGTGCCAGCAGCCCTAGTCGCGGGGCGGGCACCGGGGAGCTGTTTTTT. As protein: CASSPSRGAGTGELFF.

The rearrangement links TRBV25-1 to TRBJ2-3; the match to TRBD2 covers 12 bases. The germline CDR1 and CDR2 sequences are MGHDK and SYGVNS. The CDR3 consists of 14 residues. The ends lost 7 bases at V and 3 bases at J; junction bases unmatched: 2. The CDR3 loop is CASNLAGGTDTQYF. As DNA, the CDR3 is TGTGCCAGCAATCTAGCGGGAGGGACAGATACGCAGTATTTT.

The rearrangement links TRBV9 to TRBJ2-3, with 8 bases aligning to TRBD1. Trimming removed 3 bases from V and 2 bases from J; junction bases left unmatched: 2. CDR1 and CDR2 (germline): SGDLS, YYNGEE. CDR3 size: 14 residues. CDR3 in DNA: TGTGCCAGCAGCGCGACAGGGGCCACAGATACGCAGTATTTT. Encoded protein: CASSATGATDTQYF.

The chain has TRBV24-1 and TRBJ1-2; a possible D gene is TRBD1 (6 bases). CDR1 and CDR2 from the germline V gene are KGHDR and SFDVKD. The CDR3 contains 20 residues. The V and J ends lost 3 bases and 4 bases respectively, with 29 bases between them. CDR3 residues: CATSDPKTPGHPAAGYGYTF. The DNA for the CDR3 is TGTGCCACCAGTGATCCTAAAACGCCGGGACATCCTGCGGCAGGCTATGGCTACACCTTC.

The chain is built from TRBV21-1 and TRBJ1-1. TRBV21-1 is a pseudogene locus. This CDR3 region has 15 residues. In nucleotides, the CDR3 is TGTGCCAGCAGCATCTCGGGGGGGCCGACAACTGAAGCTTTCTTT. As protein: CASSISGGPTTEAFF.

The genes are TRBV18 and TRBJ2-6, with 9 bases lining up with TRBD1. CDR1 and CDR2 (germline): KGHSH, LQKENI. The CDR3 spans 16 residues. Trimming cost V 4 bases and J 4 bases; bases outside gene matches: 5. The CDR3 DNA follows: TGTGCCAGCTCACTTACTGGACAGGGGGGGGCCAACGTCCTGACTTTC. It is translated as CASSLTGQGGANVLTF.

The chain carries TRBV2 and TRBJ2-7; possibly TRBD1 for D (5 bases). From germline, CDR1 is SNHLY and CDR2 FYNNEI. The ends were cut back, 5 bases at V and 7 bases at J, with 15 bases in the middle. This CDR3 has 13 amino acids. In DNA, the CDR3 is TGTGCCAGCAGTTGGCTGGGGCTAGGAGAGCAGTACTTC. Its translation is CASSWLGLGEQYF.

In its sample, this clone was seen a few times. In the same sample, other DNA sequences code for this CDR3. V is TRBV7-2 and J is TRBJ1-2, with D tentatively TRBD1 (6 bases). V was pared by 5 bases and J by 2 bases, with 9 bases between. Germline V CDR1 and CDR2: SGHTA, FQGNSA. The CDR3 contains 13 residues. The CDR3 DNA reads TGTGCCAGCAGCCCGGACAGAAACTATGGCTACACCTTC. Encoded protein: CASSPDRNYGYTF.

The chain couples TRBV5-1 to TRBJ2-7, with TRBD2 matching over 9 bases. Trimming took 0 bases from V and 7 from J; bases not matched to a gene: 11. The CDR3 sequence is 16 residues long. Germline V gene lookup returns CDR1 SGHRS and CDR2 YFSETQ. This chain's CDR3 is CASSLGWGSGSGEQYF. CDR3 DNA sequence: TGCGCCAGCAGCTTGGGTTGGGGTAGCGGGAGTGGAGAGCAGTACTTC.

The V and J genes are TRBV30 and TRBJ2-5, with D hard to call. The CDR3 has 12 residues. Per the germline V gene, CDR1 is GTSNPN and CDR2 is SVGIG (reference sequence). Trimming cost V 5 bases and J 4 bases, with 11 bases left between them. The CDR3 DNA reads TGTGCCTGGGGAGACACCCTAGAGACCCAGTACTTC. This encodes CAWGDTLETQYF.

Comment on this clone: Compared with germline, one end of the junction differs, possibly owing to a read error. The rearrangement joins TRBV28 to TRBJ1-1; 8 positions agree with TRBD1. This CDR3 is 15 amino acids long. Germline CDR1 reads MDHEN; CDR2 reads SYDVKM. The CDR3 DNA reads as TGTGCCAGCAGTCTATGGACAGGGCGTAACACTGAAGCTTTCTTT. This translates into CASSLWTGRNTEAFF.